These 10 T cell receptor beta chains came from one sample sequenced in a study of T cells in Graves' hyperthyroidism and ophthalmopathy. TCR beta CDR3 sequences were amplified from RNA transcripts. The HTBI primer set was used in a first-round RT-PCR of the TCR CDR3. TCRdb ran MiXCR on the multiplex PCR reads and lists one entry per CDR3 protein. The table has about 250,000 distinct CDR3 sequences, 24% seen once; the top ten hold 35% to 40%. The specimen sequenced was blood. These receptors originate from a woman aged 40 to 50 with Graves' ophthalmopathy.

This clonotype was recorded at least ten times. V usage is TRBV5-1 and J usage is TRBJ2-5; D unclear. Germline-derived CDR1 and CDR2 are SGHRS and YFSETQ. CDR3 length: 14 amino acids. Trimming stripped 0 bases from V and 5 bases from J, with 11 bases between. In nucleotides, the CDR3 is TGCGCCAGCAGCTTGGTGAGAGAGGCGGAGACCCAGTACTTC. Translated: CASSLVREAETQYF.

This clonotype was detected many times. The chain joins TRBV28 to TRBJ2-7; 7 bases align to TRBD2. This CDR3 comprises 15 residues. V shed 7 bases, J shed 0 bases, and the junction held 9 bases outside the gene matches. Per the germline V gene, CDR1 is MDHEN and CDR2 is SYDVKM. The CDR3 nucleotides read TGTGCCAGCATTCCCTCAGCGGGAACCTCCTACGAGCAGTACTTC. Protein sequence: CASIPSAGTSYEQYF.

The table lists this clonotype with many counts. The CDR3 DNA reads as TGTGCCAGCAGCTTGGCGTTAGCGGGAGGGGTTTTGGAGACCCAGTACTTC. Its translation is CASSLALAGGVLETQYF. The V call is TRBV7-6, the J call TRBJ2-5; TRBD2 matches at 11 bases. The CDR3 covers 17 residues. Germline V CDR1 and CDR2: SGHVS, FNYEAQ. The V segment lost 3 bases and the J segment 5 bases; nucleotides outside the gene matches: 11. Combining the CDR3 with reference TRBV7-6 and TRBJ2-5 gives the whole variable domain GAGVSQSPRYKVTKRGQDVALRCDPISGHVSLYWYRQALGQGPEFLTYFNYEAQQDKSGLPNDRFSAERPEGSISTLTIQRTEQRDSAMYRCASSLALAGGVLETQYFGPGTRLLVL.

V usage is TRBV11-2 and J usage is TRBJ2-2; 7 bases map to TRBD2. V lost 1 base and J lost 0; bases outside the gene matches: 8. The CDR3 covers 18 residues. Germline CDR1 reads SGHAT; CDR2 reads FQNNGV. CDR3: CASSLVVPSGTNTGELFF. As DNA, the CDR3 is TGTGCCAGCAGCTTAGTAGTGCCTAGCGGTACGAACACCGGGGAGCTGTTTTTT.

The J gene is TRBJ2-5, the V gene TRBV28, with a possible D match to TRBD2 (6 bases). The CDR3 runs to 15 residues. V was clipped by 7 bases and J by 4 bases, with 19 bases between them. Germline V gene data show CDR1 as MDHEN and CDR2 as SYDVKM. The CDR3 bases are TGTGCCAGCAATACGCCGAGGAGGGCCTTAGAGACCCAGTACTTC. Encoded protein: CASNTPRRALETQYF.

A word on this clonotype: At one end the junction does not follow the germline gene, possibly because of a read error. V usage is TRBV6-1 and J usage is TRBJ2-7; 9 bases align to TRBD2. The CDR3 loop spans 14 amino acids. CDR1 MNHNS and CDR2 SASEGT come from the germline V gene. CDR3 residues: CAGRDSGGSYEQYF. The CDR3 bases are TGTGCCGGCAGAGATAGCGGGGGATCCTACGAGCAGTACTTC.

Many counts were recorded for this clonotype. This chain uses TRBV5-6 with TRBJ2-5; D is undetermined. Trimming pared 3 bases from V and 5 bases from J, leaving 11 bases between. Germline lookup yields CDR1 SGHDT and CDR2 YYEEEE. This CDR3 region has 13 residues. CDR3 coding DNA: TGTGCCAGCAGCTCCCAAATTGGGGAGACCCAGTACTTC. Translation: CASSSQIGETQYF.

The chain joins TRBV7-9 to TRBJ1-1; D is possibly TRBD1 (6 bases). Germline lookup yields CDR1 SEHNR and CDR2 FQNEAQ (reference sequence). This CDR3 region has 13 residues. V shed 7 bases and J shed 3 bases, with 12 bases lying between them. The CDR3 loop reads CASTGQPDTEAFF. The DNA of the CDR3 is TGTGCCAGCACCGGACAGCCGGACACTGAAGCTTTCTTT.

The chain links TRBV7-2 to TRBJ1-3; D remains unclear. Trimming took off 5 bases at V and 2 bases at J, with 10 bases between the two ends. Germline values: CDR1 SGHTA, CDR2 FQGNSA. CDR3 length: 14 amino acids. CDR3 amino acids: CASSLPVAGNTIYF. CDR3 bases: TGTGCCAGCAGCCTCCCCGTGGCTGGAAACACCATATATTTT. Using reference TRBV7-2 and TRBJ1-3 for the parts outside the CDR3, the full variable domain is GAGVSQSPSNKVTEKGKDVELRCDPISGHTALYWYRQSLGQGLEFLIYFQGNSAPDKSGLPSDRFSAERTGGSVSTLTIQRTQQEDSAVYLCASSLPVAGNTIYFGEGSWLTVV.

This clonotype came up many times. V usage is TRBV12-3 or TRBV12-4 and J usage is TRBJ2-7; possibly TRBD2 for D (6 bases). The CDR3 consists of 14 residues. Trimming shortened V by 2 bases and J by 3 bases, and 11 bases separated the two germline ends. The DNA for the CDR3 is TGTGCCAGCAGTTTATCTTGGGGAGGCTACGAGCAGTACTTC. Its protein is CASSLSWGGYEQYF.